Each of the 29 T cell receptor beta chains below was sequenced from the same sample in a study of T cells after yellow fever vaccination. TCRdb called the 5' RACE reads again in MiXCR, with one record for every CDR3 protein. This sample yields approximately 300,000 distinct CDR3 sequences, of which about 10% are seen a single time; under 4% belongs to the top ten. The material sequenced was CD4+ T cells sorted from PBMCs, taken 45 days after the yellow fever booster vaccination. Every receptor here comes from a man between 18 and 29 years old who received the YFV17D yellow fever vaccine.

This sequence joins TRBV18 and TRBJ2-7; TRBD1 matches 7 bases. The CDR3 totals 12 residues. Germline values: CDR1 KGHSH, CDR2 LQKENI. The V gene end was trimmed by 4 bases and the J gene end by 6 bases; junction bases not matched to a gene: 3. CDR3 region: CASSRTGGEQYV. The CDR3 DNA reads TGTGCCAGCTCACGGACAGGCGGCGAGCAGTACGTC.

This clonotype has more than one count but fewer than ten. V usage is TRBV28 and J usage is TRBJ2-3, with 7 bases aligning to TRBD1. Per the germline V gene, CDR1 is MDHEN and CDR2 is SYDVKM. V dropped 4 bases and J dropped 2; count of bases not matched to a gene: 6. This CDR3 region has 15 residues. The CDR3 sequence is CASSSAGTDTDTQYF. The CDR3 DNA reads TGTGCCAGCAGTTCTGCCGGGACAGACACAGATACGCAGTATTTT.

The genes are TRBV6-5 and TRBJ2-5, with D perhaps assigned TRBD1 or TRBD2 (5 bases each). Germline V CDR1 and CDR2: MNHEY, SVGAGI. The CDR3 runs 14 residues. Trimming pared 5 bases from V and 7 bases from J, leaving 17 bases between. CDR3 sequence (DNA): TGTGCCAGCAGTGCTTGGGGACCCGAGGCGACCCAGTACTTC. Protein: CASSAWGPEATQYF.

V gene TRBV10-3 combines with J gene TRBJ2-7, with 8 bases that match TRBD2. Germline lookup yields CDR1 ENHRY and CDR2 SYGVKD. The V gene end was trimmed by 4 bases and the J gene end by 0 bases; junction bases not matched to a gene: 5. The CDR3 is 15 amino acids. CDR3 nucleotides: TGTGCCATCAGTGGGATAGCGGGGAACTCCTACGAGCAGTACTTC. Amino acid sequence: CAISGIAGNSYEQYF.

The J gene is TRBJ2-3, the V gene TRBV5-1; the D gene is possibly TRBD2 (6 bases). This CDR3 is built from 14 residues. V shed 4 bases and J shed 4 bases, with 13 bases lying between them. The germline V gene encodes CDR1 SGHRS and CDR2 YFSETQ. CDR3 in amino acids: CASSVGTLPDTQYF. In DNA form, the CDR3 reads TGCGCCAGCAGCGTGGGGACTCTCCCAGATACGCAGTATTTT.

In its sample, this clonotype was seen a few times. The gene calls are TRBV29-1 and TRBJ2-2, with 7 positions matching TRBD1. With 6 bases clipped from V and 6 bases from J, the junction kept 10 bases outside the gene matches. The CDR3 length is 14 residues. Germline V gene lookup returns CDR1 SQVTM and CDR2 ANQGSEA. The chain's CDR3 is CSVPLEGGSGELFF. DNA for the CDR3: TGCAGCGTCCCCCTGGAAGGGGGCTCCGGGGAGCTGTTTTTT.

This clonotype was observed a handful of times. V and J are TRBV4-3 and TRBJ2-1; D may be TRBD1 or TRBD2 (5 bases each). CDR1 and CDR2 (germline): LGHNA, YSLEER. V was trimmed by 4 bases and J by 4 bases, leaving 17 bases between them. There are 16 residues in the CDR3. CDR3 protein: CASSPPTGPRYNEQFF. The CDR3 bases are TGCGCCAGCAGCCCCCCGACGGGGCCTAGATACAATGAGCAGTTCTTC.

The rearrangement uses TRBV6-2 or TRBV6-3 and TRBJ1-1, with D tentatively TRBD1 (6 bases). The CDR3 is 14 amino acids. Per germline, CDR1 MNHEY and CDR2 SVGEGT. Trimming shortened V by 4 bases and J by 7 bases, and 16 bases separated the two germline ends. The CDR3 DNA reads TGTGCCAGCAGTTGGTCGTTGGGGGCCGGTGAAGCTTTCTTT. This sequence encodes CASSWSLGAGEAFF.

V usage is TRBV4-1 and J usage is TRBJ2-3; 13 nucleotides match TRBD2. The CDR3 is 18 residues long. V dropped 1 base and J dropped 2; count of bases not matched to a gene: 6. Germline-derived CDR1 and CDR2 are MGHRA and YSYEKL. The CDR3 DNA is TGCGCCAGCAGCCAAGGGGCCGGGACTAGCGGGGTCACAGATACGCAGTATTTT. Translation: CASSQGAGTSGVTDTQYF.

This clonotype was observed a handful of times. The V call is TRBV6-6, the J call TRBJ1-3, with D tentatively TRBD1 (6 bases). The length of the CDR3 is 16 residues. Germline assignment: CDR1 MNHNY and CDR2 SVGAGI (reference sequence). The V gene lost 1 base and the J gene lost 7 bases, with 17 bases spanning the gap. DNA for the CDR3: TGTGCCAGCAGTTACTTACAGGGTTCCGTTGGTAACACCATATATTTT. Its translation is CASSYLQGSVGNTIYF.

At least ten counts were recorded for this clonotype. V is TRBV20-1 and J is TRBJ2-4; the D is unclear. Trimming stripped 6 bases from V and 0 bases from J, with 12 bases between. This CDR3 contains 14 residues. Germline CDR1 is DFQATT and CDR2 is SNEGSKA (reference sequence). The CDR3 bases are TGCAGTGCGATGACTGGTCTAGCCAAAAACATTCAGTACTTC. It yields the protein CSAMTGLAKNIQYF.

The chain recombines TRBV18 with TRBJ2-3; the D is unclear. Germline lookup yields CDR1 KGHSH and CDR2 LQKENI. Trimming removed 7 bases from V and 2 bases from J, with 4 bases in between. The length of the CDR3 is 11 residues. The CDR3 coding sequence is TGTGCCAGCTTCTTCACAGATACGCAGTATTTT. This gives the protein CASFFTDTQYF.

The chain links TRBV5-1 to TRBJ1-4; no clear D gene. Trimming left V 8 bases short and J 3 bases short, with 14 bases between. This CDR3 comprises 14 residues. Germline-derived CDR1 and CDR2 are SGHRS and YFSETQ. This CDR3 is CASRTASANEKLFF. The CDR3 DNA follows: TGCGCCAGTCGAACGGCTTCGGCTAATGAAAAACTGTTTTTT.

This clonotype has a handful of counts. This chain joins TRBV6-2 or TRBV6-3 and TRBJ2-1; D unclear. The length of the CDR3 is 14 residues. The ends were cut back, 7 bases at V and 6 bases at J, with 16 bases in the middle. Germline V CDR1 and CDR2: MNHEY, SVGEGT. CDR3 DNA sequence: TGTGCCAGCAATCACAGAAACCCGGCCAATGAGCAGTTCTTC. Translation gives CASNHRNPANEQFF.

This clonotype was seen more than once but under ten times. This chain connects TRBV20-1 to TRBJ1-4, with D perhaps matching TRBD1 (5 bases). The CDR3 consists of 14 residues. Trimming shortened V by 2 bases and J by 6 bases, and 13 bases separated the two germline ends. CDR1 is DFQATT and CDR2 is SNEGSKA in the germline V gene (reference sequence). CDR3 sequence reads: CSARPTDMDEKLFF. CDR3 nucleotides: TGCAGTGCTAGACCGACAGACATGGATGAAAAACTGTTTTTT.

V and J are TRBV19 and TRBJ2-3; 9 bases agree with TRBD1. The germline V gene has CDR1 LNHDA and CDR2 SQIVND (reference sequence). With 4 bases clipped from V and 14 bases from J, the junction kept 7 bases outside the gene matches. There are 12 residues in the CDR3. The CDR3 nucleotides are TGTGCCAGTAGTACACTACAGGGGGCGGCGTATTTT. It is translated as CASSTLQGAAYF.

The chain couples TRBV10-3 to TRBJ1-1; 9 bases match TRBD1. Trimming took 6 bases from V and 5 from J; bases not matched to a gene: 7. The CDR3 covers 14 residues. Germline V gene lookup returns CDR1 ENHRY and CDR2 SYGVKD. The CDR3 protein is CAIREGQGRTEAFF. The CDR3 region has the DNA TGTGCCATCAGGGAAGGACAGGGGCGAACTGAAGCTTTCTTT.

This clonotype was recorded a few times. DNA of the CDR3: TGCGCCAGCAGCTGGCCCCGGGACCCTAGCACAGATACGCAGTATTTT. Translating it yields CASSWPRDPSTDTQYF. This chain uses TRBV5-1 with TRBJ2-3; the D gene could be TRBD1 or TRBD2 (5 bases each). V lost 3 bases, J lost 0 bases, and 14 bases lay in between. CDR1 is SGHRS, CDR2 YFSETQ, per germline. The CDR3 extends over 16 amino acids.

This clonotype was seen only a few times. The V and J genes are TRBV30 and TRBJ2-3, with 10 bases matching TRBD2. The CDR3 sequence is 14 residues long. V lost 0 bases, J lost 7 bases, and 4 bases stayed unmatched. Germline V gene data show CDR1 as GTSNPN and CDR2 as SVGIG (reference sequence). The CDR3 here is CAWSVLAGLNTQYF. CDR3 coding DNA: TGTGCCTGGAGTGTACTAGCGGGGTTGAATACGCAGTATTTT.

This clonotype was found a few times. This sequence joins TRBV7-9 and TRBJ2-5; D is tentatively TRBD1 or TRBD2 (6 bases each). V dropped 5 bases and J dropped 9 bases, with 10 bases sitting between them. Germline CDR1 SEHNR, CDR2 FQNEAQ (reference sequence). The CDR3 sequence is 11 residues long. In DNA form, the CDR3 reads TGTGCCAGCAGCCAAAGGGGGGCCCAGTACTTC. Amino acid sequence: CASSQRGAQYF.

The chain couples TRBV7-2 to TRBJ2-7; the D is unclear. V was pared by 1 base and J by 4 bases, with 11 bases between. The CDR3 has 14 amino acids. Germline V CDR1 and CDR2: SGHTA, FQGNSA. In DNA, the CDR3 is TGTGCCAGCAGCTTAGGAGCGACGAATTACGAGCAGTACGTC. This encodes CASSLGATNYEQYV.

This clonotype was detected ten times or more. The CDR3 loop is CASSSPPGQGTSGANVLTF. The CDR3 DNA reads as TGTGCCAGCAGCTCACCACCCGGACAGGGGACCTCTGGGGCCAACGTCCTGACTTTC. The J gene is TRBJ2-6, the V gene TRBV9; 9 nucleotides line up with TRBD1. There are 19 residues in the CDR3. J lost 0 bases, V lost 4 bases, and 11 bases had no gene match. In germline, CDR1 is SGDLS, CDR2 YYNGEE.

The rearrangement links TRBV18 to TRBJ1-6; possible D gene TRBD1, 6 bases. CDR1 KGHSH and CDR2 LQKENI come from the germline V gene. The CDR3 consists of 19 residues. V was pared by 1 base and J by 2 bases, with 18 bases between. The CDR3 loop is CASSPRPSGGTAYNSPLHF. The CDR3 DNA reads TGTGCCAGCTCACCACGGCCCTCGGGGGGCACGGCCTATAATTCACCCCTCCACTTT.

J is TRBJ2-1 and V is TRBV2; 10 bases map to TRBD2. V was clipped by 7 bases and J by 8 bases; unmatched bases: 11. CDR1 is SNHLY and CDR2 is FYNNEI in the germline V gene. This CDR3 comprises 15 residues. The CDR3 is CASTPGERGGHEQFF. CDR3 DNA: TGTGCCAGCACCCCCGGCGAGCGGGGGGGACATGAGCAGTTCTTC. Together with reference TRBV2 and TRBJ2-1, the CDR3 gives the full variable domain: EPEVTQTPSHQVTQMGQEVILRCVPISNHLYFYWYRQILGQKVEFLVSFYNNEISEKSEIFDDQFSVERPDGSNFTLKIRSTKLEDSAMYFCASTPGERGGHEQFFGPGTRLTVL.

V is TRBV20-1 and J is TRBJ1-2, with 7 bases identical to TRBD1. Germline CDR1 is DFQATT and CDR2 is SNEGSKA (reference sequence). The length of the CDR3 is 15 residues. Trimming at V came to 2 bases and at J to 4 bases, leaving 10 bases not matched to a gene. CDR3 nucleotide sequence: TGCAGTGCTAGACGACAGCCGGCAGGGGGCTATGGCTACACCTTC. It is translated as CSARRQPAGGYGYTF.

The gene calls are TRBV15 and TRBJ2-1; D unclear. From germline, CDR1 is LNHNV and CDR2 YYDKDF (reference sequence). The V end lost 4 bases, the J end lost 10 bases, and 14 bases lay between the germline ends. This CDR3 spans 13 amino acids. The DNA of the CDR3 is TGTGCCACCAGCACGCTCAGGAGTAAGGAGCAGTTCTTC. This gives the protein CATSTLRSKEQFF.

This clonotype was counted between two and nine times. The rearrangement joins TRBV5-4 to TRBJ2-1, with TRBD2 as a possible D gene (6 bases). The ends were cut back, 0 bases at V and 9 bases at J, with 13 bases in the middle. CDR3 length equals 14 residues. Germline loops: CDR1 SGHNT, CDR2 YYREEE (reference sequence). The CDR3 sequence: CASSLEASESEQFF. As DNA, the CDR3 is TGTGCCAGCAGCTTGGAGGCTAGCGAAAGTGAGCAGTTCTTC.

CDR3 region: CSGETSGPRYNEQFF. CDR3 nucleotide sequence: TGCAGTGGAGAGACTAGCGGTCCCAGGTACAATGAGCAGTTCTTC. This sequence joins TRBV20-1 and TRBJ2-1, with 9 bases aligning to TRBD2. The trim removed 7 bases at V and 4 bases at J, leaving 11 bases unmatched. The CDR3 consists of 15 residues. The V gene's germline CDR1 is DFQATT and CDR2 SNEGSKA (reference sequence).

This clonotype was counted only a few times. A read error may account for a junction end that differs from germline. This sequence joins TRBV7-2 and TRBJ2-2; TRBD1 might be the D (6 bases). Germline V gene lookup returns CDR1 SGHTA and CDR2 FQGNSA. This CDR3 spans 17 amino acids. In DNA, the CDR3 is TGTGCCAGCAGCGTAGCCTTTGGGGGCTCGAACACCGGGGAGCTGTTTTTT. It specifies CASSVAFGGSNTGELFF.